Each of the 12 T cell receptor beta chains below was sequenced from the same sample in a study of tumor-infiltrating lymphocytes in primary liver carcinoma. With roughly 500 ng total RNA as template and a constant-region primer, TCR beta cDNA was made. For TCR beta, libraries were produced by three nested multiplex PCR rounds using slightly modified ARM-PCR. The study ran its first two PCR rounds for roughly 9 cycles each, using TRBV1-TRBV30 forward primers and a C-beta reverse primer. MiXCR, applied by TCRdb to the multiplex PCR reads, yields one record per CDR3 protein. The profile shows around 190,000 distinct CDR3 sequences, around four fifths of them singletons. For each extraction, RNA and DNA were obtained together from about 20-30 mg of unsorted bulk tissue. Sequenced: tumor tissue from primary liver carcinoma. These receptors were collected from a man aged 40-50 years with primary liver carcinoma and hepatitis B virus infection.

As to this clonotype: It is likely a read error, because the conserved phenylalanine at the end of the CDR3 is missing. The V call is TRBV11-1, the J call TRBJ2-7, with D possibly TRBD2 on 6 matching bases. Germline loops: CDR1 SGHAT, CDR2 FQDESV (reference sequence). This CDR3 has 13 amino acids. CDR3 bases: TGTGCCAGGAGCTCTTCGCGGGGTGGCGAGCAGTACCTC. Amino acids: CARSSSRGGEQYL.

The chain is built from TRBV6-6 and TRBJ2-7; 9 bases match TRBD2. The CDR3 runs 15 residues. The V gene end was trimmed by 5 bases and the J gene end by 5 bases; junction bases not matched to a gene: 10. Germline lookup yields CDR1 MNHNY and CDR2 SVGAGI (reference sequence). CDR3 region: CASSQIAGVVDEQYF. CDR3 bases: TGTGCCAGCAGTCAGATAGCGGGGGTGGTGGACGAGCAGTACTTC.

This clonotype turned up a few times. A read error may produce the germline difference seen at one junction end. In DNA, the CDR3 is TGTGCCAGCAGTGCCCCGGGAGGGACAGGGTATGACTACACCTTC. This codes for CASSAPGGTGYDYTF. The V call is TRBV2, the J call TRBJ1-2; 9 nucleotides align to TRBD1. Germline-derived CDR1 and CDR2 are SNHLY and FYNNEI. The CDR3 is 15 amino acids.

This clonotype has ten or more counts. J is TRBJ1-1 and V is TRBV12-3 or TRBV12-4; 11 positions match TRBD1. V dropped 5 bases and J dropped 11; count of bases not matched to a gene: 13. The CDR3 is 15 residues long. This chain's CDR3 is CASSRTGGDDLSAFF. The CDR3 bases are TGTGCCAGCAGTCGGACAGGGGGCGACGATCTTTCTGCTTTCTTT.

This chain uses TRBV11-2 with TRBJ2-7; 9 bases line up with TRBD1. The germline CDR1 and CDR2 sequences are SGHAT and FQNNGV. This CDR3 spans 15 amino acids. The CDR3 sequence is CAGSLRWTGENKQYV. The CDR3 region has the DNA TGTGCCGGCAGCTTACGATGGACAGGGGAAAACAAGCAGTACGTC.

This clonotype has a handful of counts. At one end the junction does not follow the germline gene, possibly because of a read error. V gene TRBV29-1 combines with J gene TRBJ2-7; maybe TRBD2 (6 bases). The germline V gene has CDR1 SQVTM and CDR2 ANQGSEA. The CDR3 is 14 amino acids. The DNA of the CDR3 is TGTAACGTTGCCCCGGGACTGGCCTCTGGAGAGCAGTACTTC. Its translation: CNVAPGLASGEQYF.

The chain joins TRBV29-1 to TRBJ2-1; 8 bases line up with TRBD2. The V segment lost 4 bases and the J segment 10 bases; nucleotides outside the gene matches: 15. Germline assignment: CDR1 SQVTM and CDR2 ANQGSEA. CDR3 length: 15 residues. CDR3 sequence: CSVVGTNGRAWEQFF. CDR3 sequence (DNA): TGCAGCGTTGTCGGGACTAACGGGAGGGCATGGGAGCAGTTCTTC.

This clonotype was seen just once. J is TRBJ2-1 and V is TRBV4-2, with TRBD1 identical over 10 bases. CDR3 length equals 16 residues. The V gene's germline CDR1 is LGHNA and CDR2 YNFKEQ. V trimming: 11 bases; J trimming: 5 bases; junction bases outside the gene matches: 15. The CDR3 spells CADGHAGGQGNNEQFF. DNA for the CDR3: TGTGCCGACGGCCACGCCGGGGGACAGGGGAACAATGAGCAGTTCTTC.

Regarding this clonotype: The germline gene is not matched at one end of the junction; a read error may be the cause. The V call is TRBV6-2 or TRBV6-3, the J call TRBJ2-2; either TRBD1 or TRBD2 may fit D (5 bases each). This CDR3 region has 15 residues. CDR1 is MNHEY and CDR2 is SVGEGT in the germline V gene. The DNA for the CDR3 is TGTGCCAGCAGTTGGGCGGCCTCGAACACCAGGGAGCTATTTTTT. This encodes CASSWAASNTRELFF.

The rearrangement joins TRBV12-3 or TRBV12-4 to TRBJ2-1, with a weak D call TRBD2 (5 bases). Between the trimmed V and J ends, which lost 10 bases and 7 bases, there was a span of 26 bases. The CDR3 has 16 residues. CDR3 nucleotides: TGTGCCACCAGACGGGTGTGGGTGGGAGATTCTAATGAGCAGTTCTTC. This translates into CATRRVWVGDSNEQFF.

This clonotype was seen repeatedly, ten times or more. The chain recombines TRBV12-3 or TRBV12-4 with TRBJ1-1; no reliable D call. V gave up 0 bases and J gave up 3 bases, with 14 bases separating them. The CDR3 contains 16 residues. The CDR3 sequence: CASSLAPPGLDTEAFF. The CDR3 DNA is TGTGCCAGCAGTTTAGCACCGCCCGGGCTCGACACTGAAGCTTTCTTT.

This rearrangement joins TRBV29-1 to TRBJ2-2; tentatively, D is TRBD1 or TRBD2 (5 bases each). CDR3 length: 14 residues. Germline V gene lookup returns CDR1 SQVTM and CDR2 ANQGSEA. V was cut by 6 bases and J by 9 bases, with 20 bases left in between. The chain's CDR3 is CSVLSPGPTRELFF. CDR3 in DNA: TGCAGCGTCCTCAGTCCGGGACCCACAAGGGAGCTGTTTTTT.